Detailed here is one TCR beta chain. What it binds is unknown. This sample is drawn from a study of vaccination and CD4 T cells after COVID-19. Overall study context: Sampling after COVID took place at a median of around 110 days (range 35 to 161) following diagnosis.

Sequenced with the Oncomine TCR Beta short-read assay was DNA taken from cultured CD4+ T cells. TCRdb fed the PCR reads into MiXCR, producing one record per CDR3 protein. The sample lists about 3,800 distinct CDR3 sequences, around 50% occurring once. Treatment described: approximately nine-day PBMC culture with coronavirus spike peptide pools or control peptides (ViraFEST assay). The authors cultured two million PBMCs per well with about 9.6 IU/ml IL-2 and 8 to 10 ug/ml peptide pools. Negative selection separated CD4+ T cells from approximately nine-day cultures. This CDR3 is built from 14 residues. V was shortened by 6 bases and J by 5 bases, with 16 bases between the two germline ends. Germline CDR1 reads MDHEN; CDR2 reads SYDVKM.

The rearrangement links TRBV28 to TRBJ1-2; TRBD1 might be the D (6 bases). This clonotype was obtained from a human donor who had recovered from COVID-19. Sequenced sample: CD4+ T cells from blood, cultured in vitro. CDR3: CASSNRGRYYGYTF. The DNA of the CDR3 is TGTGCCAGCAGCAATAGGGGGAGGTATTATGGCTACACCTTC.